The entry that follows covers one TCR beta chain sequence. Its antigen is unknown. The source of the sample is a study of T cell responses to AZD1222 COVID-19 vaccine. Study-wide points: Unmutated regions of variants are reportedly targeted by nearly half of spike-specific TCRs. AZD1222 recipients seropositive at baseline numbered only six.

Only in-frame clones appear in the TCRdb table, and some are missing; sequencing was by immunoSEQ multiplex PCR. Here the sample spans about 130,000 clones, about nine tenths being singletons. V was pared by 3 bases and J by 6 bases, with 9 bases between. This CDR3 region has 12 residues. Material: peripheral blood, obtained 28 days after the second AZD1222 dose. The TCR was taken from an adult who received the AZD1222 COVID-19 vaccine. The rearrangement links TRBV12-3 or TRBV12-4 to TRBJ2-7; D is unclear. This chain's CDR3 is CASSFAPPEQYF. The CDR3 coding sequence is TGTGCCAGCAGTTTTGCACCCCCCGAGCAGTACTTC.